This TCR beta chain is drawn from a study of T-cell memory formation after mild COVID-19 (dated by TCRdb to about 2021). With respect to the entire study: TCR sequence clusters from the two donors were found to be largely donor specific. In two donors, T-cell clones that expanded and contracted after mild COVID-19 were followed by sequencing TCRalpha and TCRbeta repertoires longitudinally. The cohort comprised two young, previously healthy adult volunteers, one female and one male. Points the paper makes about the study in general: Contracting CD4+ clones were found mainly in CM and EM memory subsets, while CD8+ clones were enriched in EMRA. Clones that contracted from day 15 to 85 showed balanced CD4/CD8 phenotypes, whereas a second wave of clones that expanded from day 15 to 37 leaned towards CD4+. Some responding clones were detected in pre-infection memory, which suggested that pre-existing cross-reactive memory T cells had joined the SARS-CoV-2 response. Only a couple of mild cases were covered by the study, and larger cohorts that include severe cases with pre-infection samples were considered necessary. Whether the second-wave clones peaking on day 37 were SARS-CoV-2 specific was not confirmed.

The junction shows trimming of 6 bases on V and 4 bases on J, plus 14 bases between the germline ends. CDR3 length: 14 amino acids, cysteine to phenylalanine. Only the CDR3 DNA is retained, 42 bases long and in frame from the first base. Sequences SGHVS (CDR1) and FQNEAQ (CDR2) are obtained from the germline V gene. The table lists this clonotype with a few counts. Its specific antigen is unknown. No base quality information exists; no much larger clone differs at one position. PBMCs were isolated by Ficoll-Paque density gradient centrifugation. Sequenced on an Illumina NovaSeq 6000. cDNA libraries for TCRalpha and TCRbeta were prepared by 5'RACE using constant-segment primers, with sample barcodes and unique molecular identifiers added. Trizol reagent was used to extract RNA from every sample. The libraries were amplified in two PCR steps, and the second step added a second sample barcode and Illumina TruSeq adapters. The libraries were sequenced on an Illumina NovaSeq using 2 x 150 bp paired-end reads. Under the source paper's analysis protocol: The reads were demultiplexed and collapsed into UMI-guided consensus sequences using migec v1.2.7. Using mixcr v2.1.11, the UMI consensuses were aligned to TRA and TRB V and J templates and assembled into clonotypes. Clonotypes were classified as expanded or contracted when called significant by both edgeR and NoisET, with noise models trained on biological replicates. edgeR calls used a false discovery rate-adjusted p below 0.01 and a log2 fold-change threshold of 1. PCA with hierarchical clustering of max-normalized trajectories of the 1000 most abundant clonotypes was used as exploratory dynamics analysis. Each responding clone was given a CD4 or CD8 phenotype based on the CD4+ and CD8+ repertoires, which had been sequenced separately. TCRdb trimmed public reads at Q25 via fastp, called clones via MiXCR and kept in-frame beta chains. Each entry merges the rows of one CDR3 protein and shows their most common DNA and genes. The V and J calls, along with clone size, are taken from TCRdb and not from the paper's own processing. The sample table records hundreds of thousands of distinct CDR3 sequences; 17% of these occur just once. The ten largest make up roughly 7.8% of the sample.

This sequence uses TRBV7-8 and TRBJ2-3; TRBD1 is perhaps the D gene, given 6 matching bases. The sample consisted of PBMCs or a T cell subset sorted from them (not recorded which). The sequence was collected from an adult woman who had mild COVID-19 (a few samples of this study predate the infection). The sample titles of this study are shuffled in the database, so cell type and time point are left out; the donor was told from shared clones. CDR3 sequence: CASSPGVGADTQYF. The DNA sequence is TGTGCCAGCAGTCCAGGGGTTGGGGCAGATACGCAGTATTTT. Reference TRBV7-8 and TRBJ2-3 proteins supply the regions before and after the CDR3; the full variable domain is: GAGVSQSPRYKVAKRGQDVALRCDPISGHVSLFWYQQALGQGPEFLTYFQNEAQLDKSGLPSDRFFAERPEGSVSTLKIQRTQQEDSAVYLCASSPGVGADTQYFGPGTRLTVL.